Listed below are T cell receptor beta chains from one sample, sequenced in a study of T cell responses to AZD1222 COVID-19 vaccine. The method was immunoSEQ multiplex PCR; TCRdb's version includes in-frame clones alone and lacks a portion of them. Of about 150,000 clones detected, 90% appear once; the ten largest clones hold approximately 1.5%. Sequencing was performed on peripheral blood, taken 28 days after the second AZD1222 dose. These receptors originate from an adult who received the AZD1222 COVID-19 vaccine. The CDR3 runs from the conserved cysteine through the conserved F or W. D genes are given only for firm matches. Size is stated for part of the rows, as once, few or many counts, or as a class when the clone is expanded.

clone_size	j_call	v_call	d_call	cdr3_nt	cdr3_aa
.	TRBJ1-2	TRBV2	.	TGTGCCAGCAGTGAATCTAAGCTGGCAGGGAAAGATGGCTACACCTTC	CASSESKLAGKDGYTF
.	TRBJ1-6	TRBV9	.	TGTGCCAGCAGCCCTGGTCGGTATAATTCACCCCTCCACTTT	CASSPGRYNSPLHF
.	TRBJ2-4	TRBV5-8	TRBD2	TGTGCCAGCAGCTCCGGGACTACGTTAGCCAAAAACATTCAGTACTTC	CASSSGTTLAKNIQYF
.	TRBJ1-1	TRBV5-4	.	TGTGCCAGCAACTTGAGTAAGGGCACTGAAGCTTTCTTT	CASNLSKGTEAFF
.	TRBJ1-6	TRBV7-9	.	TGTGCCAGCAGCCCCCGGAAGGCGGGTTATAATTCACCCCTCCACTTT	CASSPRKAGYNSPLHF
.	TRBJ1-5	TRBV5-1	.	TGCGCCAGCAGCTTGGCCTCTCGGTCCTCAAGCAATCAGCCCCAGCATTTT	CASSLASRSSSNQPQHF
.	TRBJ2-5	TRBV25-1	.	TGTGCCAGCAGTAAACAGGGTTCCCAAGAGACCCAGTACTTC	CASSKQGSQETQYF
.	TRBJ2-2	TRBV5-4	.	TGTGCCAGCAGTCCAGACCTGAGGCTGTTTTTT	CASSPDLRLFF
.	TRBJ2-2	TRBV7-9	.	TGTGCCAGCAGCTCCAACCTATACACCGGAAACACCGGGGAGCTGTTTTTT	CASSSNLYTGNTGELFF
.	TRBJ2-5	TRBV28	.	TGTGCCAGCAGTCCCGGGTTCCAAGAGACCCAGTACTTC	CASSPGFQETQYF
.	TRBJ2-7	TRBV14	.	TGTGCCAGCAGCCAAGTTTCCGGGCGCTCCTACGAGCAGTACTTC	CASSQVSGRSYEQYF
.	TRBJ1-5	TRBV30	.	TGTGCCTGGAGCGACCCCGGACTCAATAGCAATCAGCCCCAGCATTTT	CAWSDPGLNSNQPQHF
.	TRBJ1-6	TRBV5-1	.	TGCGCCAGCAGTGGGAGCTCCTATAATTCACCCCTCCACTTT	CASSGSSYNSPLHF
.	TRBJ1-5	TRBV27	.	TGTGCCAGCAGTAAACTACAGGGAAACCAGCCCCAGCATTTT	CASSKLQGNQPQHF
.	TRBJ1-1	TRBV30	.	TGTGCCTGGATCGGGCGGGAATTGTACAGTAGGGTGAACACTGAAGCTTTCTTT	CAWIGRELYSRVNTEAFF
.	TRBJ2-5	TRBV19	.	TGTGCCAGTAGTACCCCCAAAATAGGGAAAGAGACCCAGTACTTC	CASSTPKIGKETQYF
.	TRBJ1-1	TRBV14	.	TGTGCCAGCAGCCAGACTGAAGCTTTCTTT	CASSQTEAFF
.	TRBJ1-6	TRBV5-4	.	TGTGCCAGCAGCTTCGGGCCTAATTCACCCCTCCACTTT	CASSFGPNSPLHF
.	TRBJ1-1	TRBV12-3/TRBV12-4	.	TGTGCCAGCGGCCTGACAGCTGAAGCTTTCTTT	CASGLTAEAFF
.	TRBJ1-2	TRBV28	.	TGTGCCAGCAGTTTAGAACCTGGGGCAGGCCCCCCGGGCTACACCTTC	CASSLEPGAGPPGYTF
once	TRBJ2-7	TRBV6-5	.	TGTGCCAGCAGTTACGGTCAGGTAACCTCCTACGAGCAGTACTTC	CASSYGQVTSYEQYF
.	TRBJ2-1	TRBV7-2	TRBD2	TGTGCCAGCAGCCGGGGACCGGGACTAGCAGACAATGAGCAGTTCTTC	CASSRGPGLADNEQFF
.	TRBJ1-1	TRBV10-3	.	TGTGCCATCAGTGAGTCGGCTTTCTTT	CAISESAFF
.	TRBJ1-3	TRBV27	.	TGTGCCAGCAGTTTAAAGGCCGGAAACACCATATATTTT	CASSLKAGNTIYF
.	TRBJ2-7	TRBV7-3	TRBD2	TGTGCCAGCAGCCCCAGACTAGCCTCGGGTGATGCCCGGGAGCAGTACTTC	CASSPRLASGDAREQYF
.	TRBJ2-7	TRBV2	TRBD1	TGTGCCAGCAGCCCGGGACAGGGGACCTACGAGCAGTACTTC	CASSPGQGTYEQYF
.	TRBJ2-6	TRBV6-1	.	TGTGCCAGCAGTGAAGAGGGGTTTGCGGCTGGGGCCAACGTCCTGACTTTC	CASSEEGFAAGANVLTF
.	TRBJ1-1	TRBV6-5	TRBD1	TGTGCCAGCAGTTACGGACAGGCGAACACTGAAGCTTTCTTT	CASSYGQANTEAFF
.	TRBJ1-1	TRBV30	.	TGTGCCTGGAGTGTGCAAAGTTTGAAAGCTTTCTTT	CAWSVQSLKAFF
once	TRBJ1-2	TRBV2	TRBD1	TGTGCCAGCAGAGTTATGACAGGGGGGTACACCTTC	CASRVMTGGYTF
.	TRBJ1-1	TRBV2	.	TGTGCCAGCAGCAAAGGGAGCGGAAACACTGAAGCTTTCTTT	CASSKGSGNTEAFF
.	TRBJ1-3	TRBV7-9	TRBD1	TGTGCCAGCAGCAAGGGACAGCCCTCGGGAGGAAACACCATATATTTT	CASSKGQPSGGNTIYF
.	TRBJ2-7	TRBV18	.	TGTGCCAGCTCACGAGGAATGGGGCAGAGCTCCTACGAGCAGTACTTC	CASSRGMGQSSYEQYF
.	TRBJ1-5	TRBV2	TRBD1	TGTGCCAGCAGTGAACGGCAGGGGGTTTATAGCAATCAGCCCCAGCATTTT	CASSERQGVYSNQPQHF
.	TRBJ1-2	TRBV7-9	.	TGTGCCAGCAGCTCAACCACCCGGGGGGAGGATGGCTACACCTTC	CASSSTTRGEDGYTF
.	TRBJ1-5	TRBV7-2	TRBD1	TGTGCCAGCAGCTTAGACAGGGGGCACAATCAGCCCCAGCATTTT	CASSLDRGHNQPQHF
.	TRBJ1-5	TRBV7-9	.	TGTGCCAGCGTAGGCCCGAATCAGCCCCAGCATTTT	CASVGPNQPQHF
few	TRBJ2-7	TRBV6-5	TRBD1	TGTGCCAGCAGGGGGGCTAGACAGGGGGCTTACGAGCAGTACTTC	CASRGARQGAYEQYF
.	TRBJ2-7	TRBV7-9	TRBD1	TGTGCCAGCAGCTTCGGACAGGGTACTACCTACGAGCAGTACTTC	CASSFGQGTTYEQYF
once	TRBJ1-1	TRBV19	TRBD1	TGTGCCAGTAGTATAGGACCCGTAGGAGGGGGCTTAAACACTGAAGCTTTCTTT	CASSIGPVGGGLNTEAFF
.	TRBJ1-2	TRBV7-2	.	TGTGCCAGCAGCTTAGTATCACCTTCCGATGGCTACACCTTC	CASSLVSPSDGYTF
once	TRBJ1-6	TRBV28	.	TGTGCCAGCAGTACGAGGACACTTAATTCACCCCTCCACTTT	CASSTRTLNSPLHF
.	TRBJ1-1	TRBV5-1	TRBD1	TGCGCCAGCAGCAAAGACAGGGGGCGCACTGAAGCTTTCTTT	CASSKDRGRTEAFF
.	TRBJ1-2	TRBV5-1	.	TGCGCCAGCAGCCGCGCTCCCTCCTATGGCTACACCTTC	CASSRAPSYGYTF
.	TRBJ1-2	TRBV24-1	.	TGTGCCACCAGTGATCACCCCTCAGGGGCCTACACCTTC	CATSDHPSGAYTF
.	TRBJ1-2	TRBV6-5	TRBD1	TGTGCCAGCAGTTACTCGACCGGGACAGGGTATGGCTACACCTTC	CASSYSTGTGYGYTF
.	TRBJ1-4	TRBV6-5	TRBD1	TGTGCCAGCAGGGACAGGGGGCGAAGTGAAAAACTGTTTTTT	CASRDRGRSEKLFF
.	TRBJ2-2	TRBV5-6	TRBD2	TGTGCCAGCAGCTTAGGGAGGGACACCGGGGAGCTGTTTTTT	CASSLGRDTGELFF
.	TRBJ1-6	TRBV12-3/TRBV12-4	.	TGTGCCAGCAGTTTGGGGCGGGGAACCCTCCACTTT	CASSLGRGTLHF
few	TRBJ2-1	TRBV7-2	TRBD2	TGTGCCAGCAGCTCCCTTGGAGCGGGAGCCCACAATGAGCAGTTCTTC	CASSSLGAGAHNEQFF